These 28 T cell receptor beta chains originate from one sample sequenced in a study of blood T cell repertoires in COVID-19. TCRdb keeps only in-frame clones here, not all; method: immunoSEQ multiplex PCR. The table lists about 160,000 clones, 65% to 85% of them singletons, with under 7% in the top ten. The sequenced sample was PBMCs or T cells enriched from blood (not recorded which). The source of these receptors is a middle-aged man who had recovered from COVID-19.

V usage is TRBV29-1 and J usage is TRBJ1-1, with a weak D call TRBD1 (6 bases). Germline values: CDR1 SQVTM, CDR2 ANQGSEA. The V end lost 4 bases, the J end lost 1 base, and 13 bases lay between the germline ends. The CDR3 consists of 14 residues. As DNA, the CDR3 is TGCAGCGTTGCCGAGATGACAGGGAACACTGAAGCTTTCTTT. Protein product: CSVAEMTGNTEAFF.

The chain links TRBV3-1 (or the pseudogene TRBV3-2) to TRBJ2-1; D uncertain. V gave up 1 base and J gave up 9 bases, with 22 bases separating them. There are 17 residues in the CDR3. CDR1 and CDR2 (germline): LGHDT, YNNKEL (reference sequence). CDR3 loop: CASSQGISSYSLSEQFF. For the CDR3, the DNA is TGTGCCAGCAGCCAAGGAATATCCTCCTACTCCCTTAGTGAGCAGTTCTTC.

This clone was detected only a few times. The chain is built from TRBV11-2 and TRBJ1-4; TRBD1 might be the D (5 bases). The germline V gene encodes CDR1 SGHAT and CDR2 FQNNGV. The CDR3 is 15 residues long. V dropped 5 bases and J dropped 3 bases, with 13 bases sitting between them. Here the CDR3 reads CASSVVGAPNEKLFF. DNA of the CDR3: TGTGCCAGCAGCGTAGTAGGGGCCCCTAATGAAAAACTGTTTTTT.

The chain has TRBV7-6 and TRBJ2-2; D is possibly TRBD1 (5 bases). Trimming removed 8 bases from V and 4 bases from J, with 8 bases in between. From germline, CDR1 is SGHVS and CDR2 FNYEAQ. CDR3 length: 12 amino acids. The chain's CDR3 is CASAGFTGELFF. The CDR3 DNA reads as TGTGCCAGCGCAGGGTTCACCGGGGAGCTGTTTTTT.

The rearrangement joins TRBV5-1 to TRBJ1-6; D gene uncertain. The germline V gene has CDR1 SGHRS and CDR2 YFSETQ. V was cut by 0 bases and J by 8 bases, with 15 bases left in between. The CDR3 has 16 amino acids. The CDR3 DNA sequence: TGCGCCAGCAGCTTGGCCGAAACCCAACGGTATTCACCCCTCCACTTT. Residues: CASSLAETQRYSPLHF.

The DNA of the CDR3 is TGTGCCAGCAGCCCCGGGACAGGGGCCACAGATACGCAGTATTTT. Its protein is CASSPGTGATDTQYF. The genes are TRBV5-4 and TRBJ2-3, with 10 bases aligning to TRBD1. The CDR3 covers 15 residues. The germline gives CDR1 SGHNT, CDR2 YYREEE (reference sequence). V gave up 4 bases and J gave up 2 bases; unmatched junction bases: 4.

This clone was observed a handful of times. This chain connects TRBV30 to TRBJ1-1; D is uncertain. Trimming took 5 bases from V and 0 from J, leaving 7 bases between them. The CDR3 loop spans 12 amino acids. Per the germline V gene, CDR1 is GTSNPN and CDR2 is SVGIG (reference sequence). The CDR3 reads CAWGEVNTEAFF. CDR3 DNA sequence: TGTGCCTGGGGGGAGGTGAACACTGAAGCTTTCTTT.

CDR3 region: CASSSQGRGTDTQYF. In nucleotides, the CDR3 is TGCGCCAGCAGCTCACAGGGACGGGGCACAGATACGCAGTATTTT. The chain recombines TRBV5-1 with TRBJ2-3, with D possibly being TRBD1 (6 bases). Trimming removed 3 bases at V and 1 base at J, with 12 bases between. Per germline, CDR1 SGHRS and CDR2 YFSETQ. The CDR3 consists of 15 residues. Variable domain in full (rest from reference TRBV5-1 and TRBJ2-3): KAGVTQTPRYLIKTRGQQVTLSCSPISGHRSVSWYQQTPGQGLQFLFEYFSETQRNKGNFPGRFSGRQFSNSRSEMNVSTLELGDSALYLCASSSQGRGTDTQYFGPGTRLTVL.

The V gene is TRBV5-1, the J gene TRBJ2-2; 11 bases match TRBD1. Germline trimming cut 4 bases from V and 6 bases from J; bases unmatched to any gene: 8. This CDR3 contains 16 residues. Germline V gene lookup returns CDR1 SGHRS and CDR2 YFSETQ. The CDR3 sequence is CASSLGQGAMSGELFF. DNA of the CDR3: TGCGCCAGCAGCCTCGGACAGGGGGCAATGTCCGGGGAGCTGTTTTTT.

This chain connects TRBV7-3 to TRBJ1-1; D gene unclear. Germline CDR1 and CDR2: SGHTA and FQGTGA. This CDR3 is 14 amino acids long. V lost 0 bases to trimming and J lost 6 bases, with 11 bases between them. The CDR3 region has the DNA TGTGCCAGCAGCTTAACCCTTTCCTCCTCTGAAGCTTTCTTT. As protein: CASSLTLSSSEAFF.

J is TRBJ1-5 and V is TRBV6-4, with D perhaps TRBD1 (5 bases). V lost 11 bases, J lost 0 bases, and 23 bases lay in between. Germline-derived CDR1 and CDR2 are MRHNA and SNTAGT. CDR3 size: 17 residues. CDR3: CALSPTADVYSNQPQHF. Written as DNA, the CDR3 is TGTGCCCTTTCCCCGACAGCAGACGTTTATAGCAATCAGCCCCAGCATTTT.

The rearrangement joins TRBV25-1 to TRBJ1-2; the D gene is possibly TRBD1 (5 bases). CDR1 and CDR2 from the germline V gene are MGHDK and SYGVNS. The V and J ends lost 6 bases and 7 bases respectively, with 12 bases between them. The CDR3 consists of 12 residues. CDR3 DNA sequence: TGTGCCAGCAGCGGGAGGAGGGGTGGCTACACCTTC. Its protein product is CASSGRRGGYTF.

The CDR3 DNA follows: TGTGCCACAAACAGGGGGAACACCGGGGAGCTGTTTTTT. As protein: CATNRGNTGELFF. The gene calls are TRBV18 and TRBJ2-2; 7 nucleotides agree with TRBD1. CDR3 length: 13 amino acids. Germline V gene data show CDR1 as KGHSH and CDR2 as LQKENI. V dropped 10 bases and J dropped 1; count of bases not matched to a gene: 3. The variable domain in full, completed from reference TRBV18 and TRBJ2-2, reads NAGVMQNPRHLVRRRGQEARLRCSPMKGHSHVYWYRQLPEEGLKFMVYLQKENIIDESGMPKERFSAEFPKEGPSILRIQQVVRGDSAAYFCATNRGNTGELFFGEGSRLTVL.

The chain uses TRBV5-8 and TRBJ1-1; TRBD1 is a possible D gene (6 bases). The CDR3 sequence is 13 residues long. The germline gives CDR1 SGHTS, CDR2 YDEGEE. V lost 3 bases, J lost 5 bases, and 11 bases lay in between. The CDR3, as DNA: TGTGCCAGCAGCTCAGGGGTGGGTACTGAAGCTTTCTTT. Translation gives CASSSGVGTEAFF.

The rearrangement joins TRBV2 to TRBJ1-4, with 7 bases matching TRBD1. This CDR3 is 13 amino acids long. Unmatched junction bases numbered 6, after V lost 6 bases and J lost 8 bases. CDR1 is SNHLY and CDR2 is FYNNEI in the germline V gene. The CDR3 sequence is CASRLDRAEKLFF. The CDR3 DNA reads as TGTGCCAGCAGACTAGACAGGGCGGAAAAACTGTTTTTT. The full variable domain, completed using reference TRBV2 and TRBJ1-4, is EPEVTQTPSHQVTQMGQEVILRCVPISNHLYFYWYRQILGQKVEFLVSFYNNEISEKSEIFDDQFSVERPDGSNFTLKIRSTKLEDSAMYFCASRLDRAEKLFFGSGTQLSVL.

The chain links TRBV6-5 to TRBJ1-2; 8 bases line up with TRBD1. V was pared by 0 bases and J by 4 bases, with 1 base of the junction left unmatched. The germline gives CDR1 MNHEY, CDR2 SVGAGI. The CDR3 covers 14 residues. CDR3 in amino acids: CASSYSTGGYGYTF. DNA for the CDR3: TGTGCCAGCAGTTACTCAACAGGGGGCTATGGCTACACCTTC.

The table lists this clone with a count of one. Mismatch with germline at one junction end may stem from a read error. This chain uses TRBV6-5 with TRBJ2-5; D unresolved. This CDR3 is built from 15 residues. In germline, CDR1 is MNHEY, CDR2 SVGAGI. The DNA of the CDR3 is TGTGCCAGCAGTTACTCGCTGCCGCACCAGGAGACCCAGTACTTC. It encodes CASSYSLPHQETQYF.

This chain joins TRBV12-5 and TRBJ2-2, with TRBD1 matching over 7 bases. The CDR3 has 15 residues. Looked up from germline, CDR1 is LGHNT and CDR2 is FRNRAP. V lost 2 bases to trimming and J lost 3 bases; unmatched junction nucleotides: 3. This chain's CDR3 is CASGLIQGDTGELFF. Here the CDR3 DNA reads TGTGCTAGTGGTTTGATCCAGGGGGACACCGGGGAGCTGTTTTTT.

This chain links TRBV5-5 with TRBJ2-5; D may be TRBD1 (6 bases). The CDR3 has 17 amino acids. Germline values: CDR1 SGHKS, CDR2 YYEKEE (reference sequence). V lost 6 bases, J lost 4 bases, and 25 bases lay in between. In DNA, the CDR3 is TGTGCCAGCACCGATTCCGCTTCCTTGGGGGCCGTAGAGACCCAGTACTTC. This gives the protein CASTDSASLGAVETQYF. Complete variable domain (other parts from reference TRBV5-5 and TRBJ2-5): DAGVTQSPTHLIKTRGQQVTLRCSPISGHKSVSWYQQVLGQGPQFIFQYYEKEERGRGNFPDRFSARQFPNYSSELNVNALLLGDSALYLCASTDSASLGAVETQYFGPGTRLLVL.

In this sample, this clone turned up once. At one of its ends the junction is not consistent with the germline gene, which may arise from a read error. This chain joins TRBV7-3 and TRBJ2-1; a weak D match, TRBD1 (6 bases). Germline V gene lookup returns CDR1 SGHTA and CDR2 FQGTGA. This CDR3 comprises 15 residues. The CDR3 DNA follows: TGTGCCAGCAGCGTAACAGGGAGCTCCTACAATGAGCAGTTCTTC. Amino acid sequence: CASSVTGSSYNEQFF.

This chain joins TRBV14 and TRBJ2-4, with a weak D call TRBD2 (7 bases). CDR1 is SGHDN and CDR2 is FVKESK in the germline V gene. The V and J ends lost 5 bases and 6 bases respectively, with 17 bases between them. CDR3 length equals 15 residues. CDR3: CASSYALGGGNIQYF. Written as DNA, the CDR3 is TGTGCCAGCAGCTATGCCTTGGGAGGGGGAAACATTCAGTACTTC.

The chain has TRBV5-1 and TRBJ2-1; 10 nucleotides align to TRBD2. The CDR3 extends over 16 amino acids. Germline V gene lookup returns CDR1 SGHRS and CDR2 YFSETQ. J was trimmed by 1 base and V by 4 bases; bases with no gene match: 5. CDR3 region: CASSRLAGASYNEQFF. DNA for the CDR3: TGCGCCAGCAGCCGGCTAGCGGGAGCTTCCTACAATGAGCAGTTCTTC.

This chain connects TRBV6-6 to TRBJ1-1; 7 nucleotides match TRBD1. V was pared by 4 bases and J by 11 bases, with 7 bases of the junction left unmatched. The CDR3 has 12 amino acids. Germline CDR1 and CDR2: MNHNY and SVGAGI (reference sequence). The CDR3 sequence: CASSSQGSGAFF. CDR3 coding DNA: TGTGCCAGCAGTTCACAGGGGTCAGGGGCTTTCTTT.

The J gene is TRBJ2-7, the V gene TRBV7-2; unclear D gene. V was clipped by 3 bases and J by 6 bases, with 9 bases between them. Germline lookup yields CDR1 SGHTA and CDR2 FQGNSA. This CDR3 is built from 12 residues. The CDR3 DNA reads TGTGCCAGCAGCTTCCCTCTGCGCGAGCAGTACGTC. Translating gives CASSFPLREQYV.

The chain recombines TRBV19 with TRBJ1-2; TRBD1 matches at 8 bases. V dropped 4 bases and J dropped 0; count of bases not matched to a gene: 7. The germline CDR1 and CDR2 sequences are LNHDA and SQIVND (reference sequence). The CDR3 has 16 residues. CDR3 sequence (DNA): TGTGCCAGTAGTAGACCGGGACAGGCTACTAACTATGGCTACACCTTC. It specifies CASSRPGQATNYGYTF.

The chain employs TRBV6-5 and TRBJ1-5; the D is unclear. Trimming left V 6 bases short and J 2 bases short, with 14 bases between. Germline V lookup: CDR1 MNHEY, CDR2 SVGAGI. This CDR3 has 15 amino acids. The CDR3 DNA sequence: TGTGCCAGCAGCTTTGTCGGAGAAGGCAATCAGCCCCAGCATTTT. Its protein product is CASSFVGEGNQPQHF.

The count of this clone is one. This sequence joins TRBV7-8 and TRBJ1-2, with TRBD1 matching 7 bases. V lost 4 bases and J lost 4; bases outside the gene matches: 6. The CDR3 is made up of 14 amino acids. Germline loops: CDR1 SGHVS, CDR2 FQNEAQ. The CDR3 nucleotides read TGTGCCAGCAGCTATGGACAGGCCACCTATGGCTACACCTTC. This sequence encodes CASSYGQATYGYTF.

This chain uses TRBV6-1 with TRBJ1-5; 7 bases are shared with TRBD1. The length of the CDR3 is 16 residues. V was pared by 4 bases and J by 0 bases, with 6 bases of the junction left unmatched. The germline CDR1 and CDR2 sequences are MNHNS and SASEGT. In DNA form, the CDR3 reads TGTGCCAGCAGTGCGAAGACAGGGAATAGCAATCAGCCCCAGCATTTT. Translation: CASSAKTGNSNQPQHF.